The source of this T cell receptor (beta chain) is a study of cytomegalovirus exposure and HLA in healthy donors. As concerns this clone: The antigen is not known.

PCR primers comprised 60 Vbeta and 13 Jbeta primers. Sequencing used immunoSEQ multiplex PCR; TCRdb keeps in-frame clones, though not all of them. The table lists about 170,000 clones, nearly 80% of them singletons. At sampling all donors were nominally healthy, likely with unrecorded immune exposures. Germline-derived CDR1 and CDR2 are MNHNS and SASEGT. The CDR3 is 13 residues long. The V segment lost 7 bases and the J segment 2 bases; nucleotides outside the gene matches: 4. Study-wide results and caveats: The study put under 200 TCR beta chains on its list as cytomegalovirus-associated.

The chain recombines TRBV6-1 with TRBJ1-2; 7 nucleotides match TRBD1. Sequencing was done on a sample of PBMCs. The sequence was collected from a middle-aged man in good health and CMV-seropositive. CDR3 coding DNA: TGTGCCAGCACTCCGACAGGGAACTATGGCTACACCTTC. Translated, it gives CASTPTGNYGYTF.